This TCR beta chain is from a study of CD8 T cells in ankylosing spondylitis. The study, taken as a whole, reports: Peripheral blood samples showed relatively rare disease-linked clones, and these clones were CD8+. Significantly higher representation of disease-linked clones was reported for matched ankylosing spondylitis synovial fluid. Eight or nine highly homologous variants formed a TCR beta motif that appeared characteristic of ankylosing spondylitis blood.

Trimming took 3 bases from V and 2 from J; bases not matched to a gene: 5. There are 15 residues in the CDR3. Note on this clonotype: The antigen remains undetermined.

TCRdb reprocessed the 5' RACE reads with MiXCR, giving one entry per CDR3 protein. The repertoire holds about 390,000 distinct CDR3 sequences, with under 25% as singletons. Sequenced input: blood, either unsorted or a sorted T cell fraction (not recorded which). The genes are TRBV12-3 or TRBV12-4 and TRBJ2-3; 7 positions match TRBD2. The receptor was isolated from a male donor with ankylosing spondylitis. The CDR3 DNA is TGTGCCAGCAGTTTTCGGGGGACTAACACAGATACGCAGTATTTT. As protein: CASSFRGTNTDTQYF.